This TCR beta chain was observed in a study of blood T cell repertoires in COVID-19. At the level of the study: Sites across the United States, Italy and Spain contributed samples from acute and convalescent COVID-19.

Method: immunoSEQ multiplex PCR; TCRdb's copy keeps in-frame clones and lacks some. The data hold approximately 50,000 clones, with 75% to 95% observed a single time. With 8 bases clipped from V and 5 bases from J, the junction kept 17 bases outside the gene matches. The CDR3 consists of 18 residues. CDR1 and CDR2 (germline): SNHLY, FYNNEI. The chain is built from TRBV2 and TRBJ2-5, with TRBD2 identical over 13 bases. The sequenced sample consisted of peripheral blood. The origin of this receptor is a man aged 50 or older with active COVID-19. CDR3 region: CASARQSRTSGGRETQYF. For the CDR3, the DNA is TGTGCCAGCGCCCGTCAATCGCGGACTAGCGGGGGTCGGGAGACCCAGTACTTC.